The 14 T cell receptor beta chains given below trace back to one sample, sequenced in a study of preoperative IRX-2 immunotherapy in early breast cancer. Indicated treatment: preoperative locoregional IRX-2 cytokine immunotherapy. The table came from immunoSEQ multiplex PCR; TCRdb's copy has only in-frame clones and leaves some out. The top ten clones hold roughly 2.6% of a sample with 34,000 or so clones, roughly four fifths of them seen once. The starting material was lymph node tissue, obtained from a patient treated with IRX-2 immunotherapy. The source of these receptors is a human donor with breast cancer.

This clone was seen more than once but under ten times. The chain recombines TRBV15 with TRBJ1-1; unclear D gene. In germline, CDR1 is LNHNV, CDR2 YYDKDF (reference sequence). The CDR3 runs to 14 residues. Trimming shortened V by 0 bases and J by 1 base, and 6 bases separated the two germline ends. CDR3 sequence reads: CATSREEGNTEAFF. The CDR3 DNA sequence: TGTGCCACCAGCAGAGAGGAGGGGAACACTGAAGCTTTCTTT.

The rearrangement joins TRBV30 to TRBJ1-6; D may be TRBD1 (5 bases). V gave up 2 bases and J gave up 7 bases, with 12 bases separating them. The V gene's germline CDR1 is GTSNPN and CDR2 SVGIG (reference sequence). CDR3 length: 14 amino acids. The CDR3: CAWSPGTDNSPLHF. The CDR3 region has the DNA TGTGCCTGGAGTCCCGGGACTGACAATTCACCCCTCCACTTT.

This clone was seen more than once but under ten times. The J gene is TRBJ2-1, the V gene TRBV28; 7 positions agree with TRBD1. Germline CDR1 MDHEN, CDR2 SYDVKM. V was clipped by 6 bases and J by 3 bases; unmatched bases: 11. The CDR3 has 16 amino acids. The CDR3 DNA follows: TGTGCCAGCAGAGGGCAGGGGGTTAATCACTACAATGAGCAGTTCTTC. This sequence encodes CASRGQGVNHYNEQFF.

This clone has only a few counts. V and J are TRBV29-1 and TRBJ2-5; no clear D gene. V gave up 7 bases and J gave up 1 base, with 13 bases separating them. CDR1 is SQVTM, CDR2 ANQGSEA, per germline. The CDR3 has 13 residues. CDR3 sequence (DNA): TGCAGCGGAATGCGAGGAATCCAAGAGACCCAGTACTTC. Translated, it gives CSGMRGIQETQYF.

This chain links TRBV6-8 with TRBJ2-2; D is unclear. CDR1 is MNHGY, CDR2 SAAAGT, per germline. Trimming stripped 2 bases from V and 5 bases from J, with 9 bases between. The CDR3 spans 14 residues. The CDR3 protein is CASSYQAVTGELFF. CDR3 bases: TGTGCCAGCAGTTACCAGGCGGTTACCGGGGAGCTGTTTTTT.

As for this clone: One end of the junction varies from germline; a read error may be responsible. The CDR3 protein is CASSQMRGGAYSEQFF. The CDR3 bases are TGTGCCAGCTCACAGATGCGCGGGGGGGCTTACAGTGAGCAGTTCTTC. J is TRBJ2-1 and V is TRBV18; 9 bases are shared with TRBD2. The V gene's germline CDR1 is KGHSH and CDR2 LQKENI. The CDR3 runs 16 residues.

The CDR3 sequence is CASRTRDYNYGYTF. The CDR3 bases are TGTGCCAGTAGGACCAGGGACTACAACTATGGCTACACCTTC. The chain carries TRBV19 and TRBJ1-2; D might be TRBD1 (5 bases). The germline CDR1 and CDR2 sequences are LNHDA and SQIVND (reference sequence). The CDR3 is 14 amino acids. Trimming stripped 6 bases from V and 2 bases from J, with 13 bases between.

As DNA, the CDR3 is TGTGCCAGCAGCCAGCTGGGAAGCTCCTATAATTCACCCCTCCACTTT. Its protein is CASSQLGSSYNSPLHF. V is TRBV7-5 and J is TRBJ1-6. TRBV7-5 is a pseudogene. The CDR3 spans 16 residues.

The V call is TRBV27, the J call TRBJ2-7; 7 bases align to TRBD2. From germline, CDR1 is MNHEY and CDR2 SMNVEV (reference sequence). The CDR3 runs 13 residues. V shed 3 bases and J 5 bases; nucleotides not matched to a gene: 4. The CDR3 bases are TGTGCCAGCAGTTTGGTTGGGAGGGACGAGCAGTACTTC. As protein: CASSLVGRDEQYF.

The chain employs TRBV19 and TRBJ2-7; TRBD1 might be the D (5 bases). Deletions cut 4 bases from V and 5 bases from J, with 15 bases between. CDR3 length: 14 residues. The V gene's germline CDR1 is LNHDA and CDR2 SQIVND (reference sequence). The CDR3 sequence: CASSTYQGWNEQYF. The DNA of the CDR3 is TGTGCCAGTAGTACTTACCAGGGCTGGAACGAGCAGTACTTC. The whole variable domain, remainder taken from reference TRBV19 and TRBJ2-7, is DGGITQSPKYLFRKEGQNVTLSCEQNLNHDAMYWYRQDPGQGLRLIYYSQIVNDFQKGDIAEGYSVSREKKESFPLTVTSAQKNPTAFYLCASSTYQGWNEQYFGPGTRLTVT.

V usage is TRBV6-8 and J usage is TRBJ2-3, with 7 bases that match TRBD2. This CDR3 comprises 15 residues. CDR1 MNHGY and CDR2 SAAAGT come from the germline V gene. With V trimmed by 7 bases and J by 3 bases, 10 bases remained unmatched. This CDR3 reads CASNLAGVATDTQYF. The CDR3 DNA reads TGTGCCAGCAATTTGGCGGGAGTAGCTACAGATACGCAGTATTTT.

A few counts support this clone. This sequence joins TRBV19 and TRBJ2-1; 7 bases line up with TRBD2. The CDR3 loop spans 17 amino acids. Germline loops: CDR1 LNHDA, CDR2 SQIVND (reference sequence). Trimming took 5 bases from V and 0 from J; bases not matched to a gene: 10. CDR3 loop: CASSRSEGGGSYNEQFF. The CDR3 DNA reads as TGTGCCAGTAGTCGCAGTGAGGGCGGGGGCTCCTACAATGAGCAGTTCTTC.

The chain carries TRBV10-3 and TRBJ2-5; D gene unclear. Trimming took 6 bases from V and 5 from J, leaving 13 bases between them. The CDR3 runs to 13 residues. Per the germline V gene, CDR1 is ENHRY and CDR2 is SYGVKD. CDR3 sequence (DNA): TGTGCCATCAGCCCCGAGCCGAGGGAGACCCAGTACTTC. This codes for CAISPEPRETQYF.

The chain is built from TRBV19 and TRBJ2-2, with a tentative D call TRBD1 (6 bases). The CDR3 sequence is 14 residues long. The V and J ends lost 7 bases and 6 bases respectively, with 15 bases between them. Germline-derived CDR1 and CDR2 are LNHDA and SQIVND (reference sequence). In DNA, the CDR3 is TGTGCCAGTACCCAACAGGGTTTCGCCGGGGAGCTGTTTTTT. Translated: CASTQQGFAGELFF.